The 3 T cell receptor beta chains given below trace back to one sample, sequenced in a study of Ad26.COV2.S vaccination and SARS-CoV-2 variants. Clones were read by immunoSEQ multiplex PCR, and TCRdb kept only the in-frame ones, dropping some. This sample yields just over 350,000 clones, of which 85% are seen a single time; around 3.3% belongs to the top ten. Treatment reported: 15 to 20 received Ad26.COV2.S at low or high dose, single or two shots; five or six received placebo; per-sample allocation not given. Sampling occurred on day 63 after the first vaccine or placebo injection. Sequences were derived from peripheral blood, sampled in a trial of Ad26.COV2.S vaccine versus placebo. These receptors were taken from a person aged 18-65 years who received the Ad26.COV2.S COVID-19 vaccine or a placebo.

This clone showed up just a few times. This chain uses TRBV6-6 with TRBJ1-6, with 7 positions matching TRBD1. Trimming removed 11 bases from V and 0 bases from J; junction bases left unmatched: 7. This CDR3 spans 15 amino acids. Germline loops: CDR1 MNHNY, CDR2 SVGAGI (reference sequence). The CDR3 region has the DNA TGTGCCGCGTCGGACAGGAGCTCCTATAATTCACCCCTCCACTTT. Translation: CAASDRSSYNSPLHF.

The V call is TRBV6-2 or TRBV6-3, the J call TRBJ2-3, with a tentative D call TRBD2 (5 bases). The CDR3 is 15 residues long. From germline, CDR1 is MNHEY and CDR2 SVGEGT. With 6 bases removed from V and 7 bases from J, the gap between germline ends came to 20 bases. The CDR3 region has the DNA TGTGCCAGCAGCCCTCTAGCAAAATCCGGCCATACGCAGTATTTT. Its translation is CASSPLAKSGHTQYF.

This chain uses TRBV7-8 with TRBJ1-5, with a possible D match to TRBD1 (5 bases). Per germline, CDR1 SGHVS and CDR2 FQNEAQ. CDR3 length equals 15 residues. The germline V and J ends were trimmed by 4 bases and 3 bases, with 13 bases remaining between them. The CDR3 is CASSSPRQFNQPQHF. CDR3 in DNA: TGTGCCAGCAGCTCTCCCAGACAGTTCAATCAGCCCCAGCATTTT.